The 10 T cell receptor beta chains presented below share a single source sample, sequenced in a study of T cell responses to AZD1222 COVID-19 vaccine. Clones were sequenced by immunoSEQ multiplex PCR, and TCRdb holds only the in-frame ones, with some missing. Among around 150,000 clones listed, roughly 82% were seen once. The sequences come from peripheral blood, collected on day 0 of AZD1222 vaccination. These receptors originate from an adult in good health.

This chain links TRBV2 with TRBJ1-4; 8 bases are shared with TRBD1. The V segment lost 7 bases and the J segment 8 bases; nucleotides outside the gene matches: 15. This CDR3 contains 16 residues. The germline V gene has CDR1 SNHLY and CDR2 FYNNEI. The CDR3 loop reads CASTKGQGARVEKLFF. CDR3 nucleotide sequence: TGTGCCAGCACCAAGGGGCAGGGGGCCAGGGTGGAAAAACTGTTTTTT.

This clone was picked up a small number of times. The rearrangement links TRBV7-2 to TRBJ1-3; TRBD1 matches at 8 bases. Looked up from germline, CDR1 is SGHTA and CDR2 is FQGNSA. J was trimmed by 9 bases and V by 5 bases; bases with no gene match: 12. The CDR3 spans 15 residues. In nucleotides, the CDR3 is TGTGCCAGCAGCCCTGACTTTACTCAGGGGGCCACCATATATTTT. It encodes CASSPDFTQGATIYF.

V usage is TRBV19 and J usage is TRBJ1-2; D is uncertain. CDR3 length: 13 amino acids. V dropped 7 bases and J dropped 8 bases, with 17 bases sitting between them. The germline gives CDR1 LNHDA, CDR2 SQIVND (reference sequence). The CDR3, as DNA: TGTGCCAGTACCTCGAATGACAAGGGCGGCTACACCTTC. Protein sequence: CASTSNDKGGYTF.

This clone was recorded many times. This chain links TRBV7-3 with TRBJ2-2, with D tentatively TRBD1 (6 bases). Germline CDR1 is SGHTA and CDR2 is FQGTGA. With 5 bases removed from V and 4 bases from J, the gap between germline ends came to 14 bases. CDR3 length: 15 residues. CDR3 in amino acids: CASSPETGRTGELFF. The CDR3 DNA is TGTGCCAGCAGCCCCGAGACAGGACGCACCGGGGAGCTGTTTTTT.

This clone was counted once. V is TRBV5-4 and J is TRBJ1-2, with D unresolved. The CDR3 has 15 residues. Trimming removed 3 bases at V and 1 base at J, with 13 bases between. Looked up from germline, CDR1 is SGHNT and CDR2 is YYREEE (reference sequence). The CDR3 spells CASSSRSDLNYGYTF. CDR3 nucleotides: TGTGCCAGCAGCTCCCGGTCCGATCTTAACTATGGCTACACCTTC.

A single count supports this clone. This sequence joins TRBV27 and TRBJ1-1; D is unclear. The CDR3 consists of 17 residues. V lost 3 bases, J lost 0 bases, and 17 bases lay in between. CDR1 is MNHEY and CDR2 is SMNVEV in the germline V gene (reference sequence). The CDR3 region is CASSLFGVSGLNTEAFF. CDR3 bases: TGTGCCAGCAGTTTGTTCGGAGTTTCGGGTTTGAACACTGAAGCTTTCTTT.

This sequence joins TRBV28 and TRBJ1-5; D gene unclear. Germline-derived CDR1 and CDR2 are MDHEN and SYDVKM. The CDR3 extends over 14 amino acids. Trimming took 10 bases from V and 4 from J, leaving 17 bases between them. CDR3 amino acids: CATTEGGSNQPQHF. DNA for the CDR3: TGTGCCACCACCGAGGGAGGGAGTAATCAGCCCCAGCATTTT.

The chain links TRBV6-5 to TRBJ1-1, with D maybe TRBD1 (6 bases). Per the germline V gene, CDR1 is MNHEY and CDR2 is SVGAGI. V lost 4 bases and J 4 bases, leaving 16 bases between the germline ends. This CDR3 contains 15 residues. The CDR3 nucleotides are TGTGCCAGCAGTTTGATGCAGGGGAGAGGCACTGAAGCTTTCTTT. This codes for CASSLMQGRGTEAFF.

The CDR3 DNA is TGCGCCAGCAGCTTGGGGGTCGGTAGCAATCAGCCCCAGCATTTT. This sequence encodes CASSLGVGSNQPQHF. This chain connects TRBV5-1 to TRBJ1-5; D is undetermined. With 0 bases removed from V and 0 bases from J, the gap between germline ends came to 7 bases. CDR1 and CDR2 (germline): SGHRS, YFSETQ. There are 15 residues in the CDR3.

Written as DNA, the CDR3 is TGTGCCAGCAGCGCTACAGGGGTCGGTCAGCCCCAGCATTTT. Translated: CASSATGVGQPQHF. The chain combines TRBV6-5 with TRBJ1-5; TRBD1 aligns across 7 bases. The CDR3 consists of 14 residues. J lost 6 bases, V lost 6 bases, and 8 bases had no gene match. Germline CDR1 is MNHEY and CDR2 is SVGAGI.